This T cell receptor beta chain comes out of a study of memory CD4+ T cells and cytomegalovirus serostatus. Turning to the study itself: Healthy Belgian adult donors included roughly ten CMV-positive and about two dozen CMV-negative people.

Single viable CD3+CD4+CD8-CD45RO+ cells were sorted as the memory CD4+ T cells. CDR3 length equals 13 residues. Germline CDR1 is SGHNT and CDR2 is YYREEE (reference sequence). Trimming pared 1 base from V and 8 bases from J, leaving 12 bases between. Sequencing was performed with immunoSEQ multiplex PCR; in TCRdb, only in-frame clones are kept and a portion is missing. Of tens of thousands of clones in the sample, 65% to 80% are singletons; the top ten hold around 0.6%. The chain combines TRBV5-4 with TRBJ1-1, with D maybe TRBD1 (5 bases). The origin of this receptor is an adult in good health and CMV-seronegative. What was sequenced was memory CD4+ T cells from blood. The CDR3 coding sequence is TGTGCCAGCAGCTTGCCGACAGCCAAGGAAGCTTTCTTT. The encoded protein is CASSLPTAKEAFF.